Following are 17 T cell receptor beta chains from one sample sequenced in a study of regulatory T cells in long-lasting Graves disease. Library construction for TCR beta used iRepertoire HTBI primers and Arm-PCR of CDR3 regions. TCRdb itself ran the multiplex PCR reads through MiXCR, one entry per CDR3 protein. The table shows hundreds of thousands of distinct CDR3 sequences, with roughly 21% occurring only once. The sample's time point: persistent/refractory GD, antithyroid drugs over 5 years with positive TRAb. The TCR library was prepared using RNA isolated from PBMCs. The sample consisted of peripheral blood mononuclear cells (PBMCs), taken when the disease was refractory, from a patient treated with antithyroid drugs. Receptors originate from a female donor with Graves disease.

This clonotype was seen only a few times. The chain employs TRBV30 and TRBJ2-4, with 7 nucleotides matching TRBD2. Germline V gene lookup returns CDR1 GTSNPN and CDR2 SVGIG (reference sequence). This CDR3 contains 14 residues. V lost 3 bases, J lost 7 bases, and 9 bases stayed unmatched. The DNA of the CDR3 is TGTGCCTGGAGCCTTTCTGTGGGGGGGAACATTCAGTACTTC. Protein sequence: CAWSLSVGGNIQYF.

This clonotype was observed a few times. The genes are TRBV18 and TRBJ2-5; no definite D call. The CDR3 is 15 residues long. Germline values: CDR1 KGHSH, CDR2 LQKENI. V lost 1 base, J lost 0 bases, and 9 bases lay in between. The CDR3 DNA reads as TGTGCCAGCTCACCACGCGGCAAGTACCAAGAGACCCAGTACTTC. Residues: CASSPRGKYQETQYF.

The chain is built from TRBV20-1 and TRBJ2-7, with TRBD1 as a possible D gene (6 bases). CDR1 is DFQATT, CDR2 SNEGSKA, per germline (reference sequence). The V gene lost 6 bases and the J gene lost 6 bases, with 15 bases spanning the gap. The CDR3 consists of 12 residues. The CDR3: CSARDKTTEQYF. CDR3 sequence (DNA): TGCAGTGCCAGGGACAAGACCACCGAGCAGTACTTC.

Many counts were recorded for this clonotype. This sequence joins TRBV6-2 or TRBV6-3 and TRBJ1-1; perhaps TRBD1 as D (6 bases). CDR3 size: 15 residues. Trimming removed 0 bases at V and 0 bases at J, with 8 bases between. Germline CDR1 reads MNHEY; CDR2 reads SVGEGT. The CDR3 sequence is CASSYSGQLNTEAFF. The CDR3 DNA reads TGTGCCAGCAGTTACTCGGGACAATTGAACACTGAAGCTTTCTTT.

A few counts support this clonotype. The CDR3 reads CASSALPGQPYNEQFF. Here the CDR3 DNA reads TGTGCCAGCAGCGCACTCCCGGGACAGCCATACAATGAGCAGTTCTTC. The rearrangement links TRBV9 to TRBJ2-1, with 7 bases lining up with TRBD1. The V segment lost 3 bases and the J segment 4 bases; nucleotides outside the gene matches: 10. The CDR3 has 16 residues. The V gene's germline CDR1 is SGDLS and CDR2 YYNGEE.

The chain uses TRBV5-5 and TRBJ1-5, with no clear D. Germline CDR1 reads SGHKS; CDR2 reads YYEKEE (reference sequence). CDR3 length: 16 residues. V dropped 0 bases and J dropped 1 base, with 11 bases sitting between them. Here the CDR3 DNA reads TGTGCCAGCAGCTTGGGGGTGGGCACCAGCAATCAGCCCCAGCATTTT. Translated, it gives CASSLGVGTSNQPQHF. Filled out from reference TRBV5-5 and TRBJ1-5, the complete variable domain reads DAGVTQSPTHLIKTRGQQVTLRCSPISGHKSVSWYQQVLGQGPQFIFQYYEKEERGRGNFPDRFSARQFPNYSSELNVNALLLGDSALYLCASSLGVGTSNQPQHFGDGTRLSIL.

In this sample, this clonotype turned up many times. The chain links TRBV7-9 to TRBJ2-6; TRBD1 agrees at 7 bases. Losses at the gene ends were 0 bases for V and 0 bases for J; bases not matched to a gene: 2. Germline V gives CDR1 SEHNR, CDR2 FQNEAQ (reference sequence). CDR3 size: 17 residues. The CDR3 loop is CASSLAGQNSGANVLTF. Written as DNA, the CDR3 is TGTGCCAGCAGCTTAGCGGGACAGAACTCTGGGGCCAACGTCCTGACTTTC.

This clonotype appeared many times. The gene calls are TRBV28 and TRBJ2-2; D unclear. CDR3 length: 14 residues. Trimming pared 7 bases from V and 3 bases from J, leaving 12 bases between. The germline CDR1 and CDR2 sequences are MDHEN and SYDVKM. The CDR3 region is CASTRSDDTGELFF. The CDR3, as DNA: TGTGCCAGCACGCGGTCTGATGACACCGGGGAGCTGTTTTTT.

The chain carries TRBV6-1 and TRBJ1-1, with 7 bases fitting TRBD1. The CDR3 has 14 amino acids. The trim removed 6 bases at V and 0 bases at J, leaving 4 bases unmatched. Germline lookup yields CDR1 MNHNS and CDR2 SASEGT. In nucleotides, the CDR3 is TGTGCCAGCAGGAGGGGGCCTCTGAACACTGAAGCTTTCTTT. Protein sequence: CASRRGPLNTEAFF.

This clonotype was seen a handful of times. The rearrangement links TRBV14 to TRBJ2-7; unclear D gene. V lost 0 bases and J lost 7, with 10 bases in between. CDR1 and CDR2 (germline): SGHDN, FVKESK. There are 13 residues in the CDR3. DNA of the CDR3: TGTGCCAGCAGCCAAGATTACGATGGGGAGCAGTACTTC. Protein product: CASSQDYDGEQYF.

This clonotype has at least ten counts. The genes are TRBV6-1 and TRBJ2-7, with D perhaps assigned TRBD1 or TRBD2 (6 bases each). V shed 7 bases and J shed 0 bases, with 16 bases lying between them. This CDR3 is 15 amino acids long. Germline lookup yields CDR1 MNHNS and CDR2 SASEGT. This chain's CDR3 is CASKEMGGYSYEQYF. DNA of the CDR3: TGTGCCAGCAAAGAAATGGGGGGCTACTCCTACGAGCAGTACTTC.

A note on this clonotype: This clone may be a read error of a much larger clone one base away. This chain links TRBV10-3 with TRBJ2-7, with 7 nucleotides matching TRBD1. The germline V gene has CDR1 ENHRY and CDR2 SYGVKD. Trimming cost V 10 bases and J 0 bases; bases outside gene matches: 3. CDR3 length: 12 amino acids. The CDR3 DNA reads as TGTGCCACCGGGGACAGCTCCTACGAGCAGTACTTC. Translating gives CATGDSSYEQYF.

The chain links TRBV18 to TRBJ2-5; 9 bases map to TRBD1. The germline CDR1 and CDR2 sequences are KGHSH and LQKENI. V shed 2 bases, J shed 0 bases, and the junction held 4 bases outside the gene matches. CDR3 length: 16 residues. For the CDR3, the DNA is TGTGCCAGCTCACCAGCGACAGGGGGGTACCAAGAGACCCAGTACTTC. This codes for CASSPATGGYQETQYF.

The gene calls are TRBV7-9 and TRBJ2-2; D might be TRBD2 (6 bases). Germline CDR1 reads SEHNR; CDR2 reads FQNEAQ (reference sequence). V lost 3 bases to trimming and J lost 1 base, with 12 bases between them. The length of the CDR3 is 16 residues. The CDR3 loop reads CASSLAGTVNTGELFF. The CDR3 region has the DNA TGTGCCAGCAGCTTGGCCGGGACTGTGAACACCGGGGAGCTGTTTTTT. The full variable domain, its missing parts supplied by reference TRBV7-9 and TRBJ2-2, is DTGVSQNPRHKITKRGQNVTFRCDPISEHNRLYWYRQTLGQGPEFLTYFQNEAQLEKSRLLSDRFSAERPKGSFSTLEIQRTEQGDSAMYLCASSLAGTVNTGELFFGEGSRLTVL.

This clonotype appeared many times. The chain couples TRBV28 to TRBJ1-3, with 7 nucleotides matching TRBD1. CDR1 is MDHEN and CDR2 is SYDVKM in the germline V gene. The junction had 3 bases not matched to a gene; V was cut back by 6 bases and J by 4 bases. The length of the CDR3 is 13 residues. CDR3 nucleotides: TGTGCCAGCAGGGAGACAGGGGGAAACACCATATATTTT. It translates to CASRETGGNTIYF.

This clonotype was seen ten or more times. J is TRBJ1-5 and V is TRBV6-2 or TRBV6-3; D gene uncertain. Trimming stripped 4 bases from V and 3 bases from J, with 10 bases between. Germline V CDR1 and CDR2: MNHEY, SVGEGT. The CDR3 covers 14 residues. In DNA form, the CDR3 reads TGTGCCAGCAGTTCCCCTCGAGACAATCAGCCCCAGCATTTT. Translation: CASSSPRDNQPQHF.

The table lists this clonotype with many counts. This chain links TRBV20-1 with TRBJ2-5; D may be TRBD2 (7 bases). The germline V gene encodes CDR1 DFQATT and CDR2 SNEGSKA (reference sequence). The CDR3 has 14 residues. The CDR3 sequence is CTALSGGGLETQYF. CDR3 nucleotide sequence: TGCACTGCCCTTTCTGGCGGGGGCTTGGAGACCCAGTACTTC.